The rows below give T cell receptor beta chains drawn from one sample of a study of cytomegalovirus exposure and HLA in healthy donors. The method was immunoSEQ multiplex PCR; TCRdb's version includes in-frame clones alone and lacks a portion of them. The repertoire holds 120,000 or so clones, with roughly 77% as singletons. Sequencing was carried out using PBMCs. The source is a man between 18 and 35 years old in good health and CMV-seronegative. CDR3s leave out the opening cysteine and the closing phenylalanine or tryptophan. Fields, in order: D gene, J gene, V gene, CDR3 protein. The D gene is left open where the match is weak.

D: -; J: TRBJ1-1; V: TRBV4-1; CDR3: ASSQEGTGEAF
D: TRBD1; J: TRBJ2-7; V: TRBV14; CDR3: ASSPSGTAYEQY
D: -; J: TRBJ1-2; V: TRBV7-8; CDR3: ASSLGRTNGYT
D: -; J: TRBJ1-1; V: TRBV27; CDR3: ASSLLQQGMTEAF
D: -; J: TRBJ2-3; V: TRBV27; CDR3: ASSLTVTDTQY
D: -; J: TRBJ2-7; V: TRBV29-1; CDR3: SVEEGGALYEQY
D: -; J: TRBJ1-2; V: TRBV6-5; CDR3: ASSSAGPNYGYT
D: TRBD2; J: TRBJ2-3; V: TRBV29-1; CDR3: SVGGASGGHTDTQY
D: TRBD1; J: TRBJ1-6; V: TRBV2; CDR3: ASTEGQGKGWDSPLH
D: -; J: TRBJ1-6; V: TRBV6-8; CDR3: AIGLGSFNSPLH
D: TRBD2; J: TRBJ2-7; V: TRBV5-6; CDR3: ASSSSGGAYEQY
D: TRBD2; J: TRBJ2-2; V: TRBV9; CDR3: ASNRGGATGELF